This T cell receptor beta chain was captured in a study of T-cell memory formation after mild COVID-19 (dated by TCRdb to about 2021). A note on the overall study: Most TCR sequence clusters were specific to one of the two donors. The cohort comprised two young, previously healthy adult volunteers, one female and one male. T-cell clones expanding and contracting after mild COVID-19 in a couple of donors were tracked by longitudinal TCRalpha and TCRbeta repertoire sequencing. Points the paper makes about the study in general: The second-wave clones that peaked on day 37 were not confirmed to be SARS-CoV-2 specific. From day 15 to 85, contracting clones showed balanced CD4/CD8 phenotypes, whereas a second wave of clones that expanded from day 15 to 37 leaned towards CD4+. The detection of some responding clones in pre-infection memory suggests that pre-existing cross-reactive memory T cells joined the SARS-CoV-2 response. Contracting CD4+ clones were located mainly in the CM and EM memory subsets, whereas CD8+ clones were found to be enriched in EMRA. Only two mild cases were covered in the study, and larger cohorts including severe cases with pre-infection samples were considered necessary.

This sample was sequenced with an Illumina NovaSeq 6000. TCRalpha and TCRbeta cDNA libraries were constructed by 5'RACE with constant-segment primers, with sample barcodes and unique molecular identifiers being introduced. Trizol reagent was used to extract RNA from every sample. Amplification of the libraries took two PCR steps, and the second step added a second sample barcode plus Illumina TruSeq adapters. Sequencing of libraries was performed on an Illumina NovaSeq with 2 x 150 bp paired-end reads. As for how the authors treated the data: Reads were demultiplexed and collapsed into UMI-guided consensus sequences with migec v1.2.7. Using mixcr v2.1.11, UMI consensuses were aligned to TRA and TRB V and J templates and then assembled into clonotypes. A clonotype was counted as expanded or contracted only if both edgeR and NoisET called the change significant, with noise models trained on biological replicates. For edgeR calls, the thresholds were a false discovery rate-adjusted p below 0.01 and a log2 fold-change of 1. As an exploratory analysis of dynamics, PCA with hierarchical clustering was applied to max-normalized trajectories of the 1000 most abundant clonotypes. Each responding clone was given a CD4 or CD8 phenotype based on the CD4+ and CD8+ repertoires, which had been sequenced separately. TCRdb handled the public reads itself, with Q25 trimming in fastp and clone calling in MiXCR, and kept productive beta chains. Identical CDR3 protein sequences are pooled into one entry, listed with their most common genes and DNA. For this entry, the V and J calls and clone size follow TCRdb and not the study's own pipeline. In all, the sample holds 250,000 to 300,000 distinct CDR3 sequences, and around 16% of those were seen once. The top ten clonotypes cover more than 20% of the sample.

This clonotype was seen a handful of times. Its target antigen remains unknown. Base quality data are lacking; no much larger clone is found one base away. PBMCs were isolated by Ficoll-Paque density gradient centrifugation. The CDR3 sequence holds 14 residues, the cysteine and phenylalanine included. Just CDR3 DNA is preserved here, 42 bases in frame from base 1. V trim: 6 bases; J trim: 10 bases; unmatched bases: 5. The germline V gene supplies CDR1 ENHRY and CDR2 SYGVKD. The sequence is built from TRBV10-3 and TRBJ1-6; 11 junctional bases match TRBD1. The sequence was obtained from a man aged 18 to 29 who had mild COVID-19 (a few samples of this study predate the infection). The sample titles of this study are shuffled in the database, so cell type and time point are left out; the donor was told from shared clones. Source material: PBMCs or a T cell subset sorted from them (not recorded which). The CDR3 reads as follows: CAIRKGQGESPLHF. At the DNA level, the sequence is TGTGCCATCAGGAAGGGACAGGGGGAATCACCCCTCCACTTT.